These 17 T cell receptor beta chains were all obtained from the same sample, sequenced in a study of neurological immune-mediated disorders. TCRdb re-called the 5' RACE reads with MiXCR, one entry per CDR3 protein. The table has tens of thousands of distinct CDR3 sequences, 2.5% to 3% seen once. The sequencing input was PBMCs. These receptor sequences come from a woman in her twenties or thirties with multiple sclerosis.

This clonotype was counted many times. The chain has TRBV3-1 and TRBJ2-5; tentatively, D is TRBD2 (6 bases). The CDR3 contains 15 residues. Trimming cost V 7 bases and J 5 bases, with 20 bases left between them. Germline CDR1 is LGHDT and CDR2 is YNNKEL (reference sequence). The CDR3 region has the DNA TGTGCCAGCACCTTGACGGGAGTTCGGTCGGAGACCCAGTACTTC. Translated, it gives CASTLTGVRSETQYF.

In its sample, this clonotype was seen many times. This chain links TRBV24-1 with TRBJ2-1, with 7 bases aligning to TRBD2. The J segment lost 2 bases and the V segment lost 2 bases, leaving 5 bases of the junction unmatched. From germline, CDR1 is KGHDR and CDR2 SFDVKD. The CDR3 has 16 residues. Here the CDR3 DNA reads TGTGCCACCAGTGATTCTAGCGGAGGTCCCTACAATGAGCAGTTCTTC. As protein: CATSDSSGGPYNEQFF.

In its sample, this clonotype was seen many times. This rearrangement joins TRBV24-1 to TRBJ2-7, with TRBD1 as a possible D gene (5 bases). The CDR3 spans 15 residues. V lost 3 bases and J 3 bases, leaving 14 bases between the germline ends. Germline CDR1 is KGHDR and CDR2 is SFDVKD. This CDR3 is CATSDGAGYHYEQYF. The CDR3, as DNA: TGTGCCACCAGTGATGGGGCAGGCTATCACTACGAGCAGTACTTC.

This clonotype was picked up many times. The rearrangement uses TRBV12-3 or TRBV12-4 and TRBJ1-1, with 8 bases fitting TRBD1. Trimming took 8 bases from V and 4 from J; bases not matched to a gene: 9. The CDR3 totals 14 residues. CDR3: CASPRDRQSTEAFF. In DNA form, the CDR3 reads TGTGCCAGCCCCCGGGACAGGCAATCCACTGAAGCTTTCTTT.

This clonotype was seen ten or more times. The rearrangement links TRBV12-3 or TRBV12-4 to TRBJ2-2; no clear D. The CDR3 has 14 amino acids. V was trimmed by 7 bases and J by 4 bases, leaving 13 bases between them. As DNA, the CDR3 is TGTGCCAGCACCAGCGTGGGGTTCACCGGGGAGCTGTTTTTT. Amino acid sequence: CASTSVGFTGELFF.

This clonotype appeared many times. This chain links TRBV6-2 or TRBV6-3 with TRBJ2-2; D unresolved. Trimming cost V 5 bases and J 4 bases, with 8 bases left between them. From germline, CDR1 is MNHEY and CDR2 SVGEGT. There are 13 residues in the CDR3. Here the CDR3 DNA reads TGTGCCAGCAGTCCGCAATCCACCGGGGAGCTGTTTTTT. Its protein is CASSPQSTGELFF.

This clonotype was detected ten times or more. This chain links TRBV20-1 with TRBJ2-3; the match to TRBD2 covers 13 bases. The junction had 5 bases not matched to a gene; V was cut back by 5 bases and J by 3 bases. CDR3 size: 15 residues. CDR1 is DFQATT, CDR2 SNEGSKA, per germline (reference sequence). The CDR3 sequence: CSAGGTSGMTDTQYF. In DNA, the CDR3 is TGCAGTGCTGGGGGGACTAGCGGGATGACAGATACGCAGTATTTT.

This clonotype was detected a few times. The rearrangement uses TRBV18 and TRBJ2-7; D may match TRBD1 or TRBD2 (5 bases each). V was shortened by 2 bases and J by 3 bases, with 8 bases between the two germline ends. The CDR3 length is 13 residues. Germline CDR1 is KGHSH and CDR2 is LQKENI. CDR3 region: CASSPYGGYEQYF. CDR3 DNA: TGTGCCAGCTCACCATATGGGGGCTACGAGCAGTACTTC.

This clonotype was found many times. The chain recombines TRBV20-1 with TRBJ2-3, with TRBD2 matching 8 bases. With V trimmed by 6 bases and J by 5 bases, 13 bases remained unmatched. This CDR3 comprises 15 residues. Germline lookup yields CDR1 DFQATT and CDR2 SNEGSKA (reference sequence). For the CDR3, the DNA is TGCAGTGCCGAGGGGTATGAGCGGGAGAAAGATACGCAGTATTTT. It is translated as CSAEGYEREKDTQYF.

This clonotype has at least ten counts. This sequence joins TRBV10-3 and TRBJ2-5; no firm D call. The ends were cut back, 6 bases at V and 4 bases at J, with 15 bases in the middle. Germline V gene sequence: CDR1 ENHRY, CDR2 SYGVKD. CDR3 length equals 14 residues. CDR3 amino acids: CAISDPRAGETQYF. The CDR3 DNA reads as TGTGCCATCAGCGATCCCCGGGCTGGAGAGACCCAGTACTTC.

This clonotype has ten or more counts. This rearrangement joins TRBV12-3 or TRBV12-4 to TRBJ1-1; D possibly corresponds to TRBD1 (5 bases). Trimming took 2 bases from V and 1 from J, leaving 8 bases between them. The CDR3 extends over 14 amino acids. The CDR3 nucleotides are TGTGCCAGCAGTTTAAGCAGGGCGAACACTGAAGCTTTCTTT. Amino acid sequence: CASSLSRANTEAFF.

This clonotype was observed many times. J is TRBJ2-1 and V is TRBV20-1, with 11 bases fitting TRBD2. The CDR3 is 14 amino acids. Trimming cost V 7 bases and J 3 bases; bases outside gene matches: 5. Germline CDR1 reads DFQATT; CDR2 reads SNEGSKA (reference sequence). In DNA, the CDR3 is TGCAGTGTCACGGGACTAGCGGTCTACAATGAGCAGTTCTTC. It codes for CSVTGLAVYNEQFF.

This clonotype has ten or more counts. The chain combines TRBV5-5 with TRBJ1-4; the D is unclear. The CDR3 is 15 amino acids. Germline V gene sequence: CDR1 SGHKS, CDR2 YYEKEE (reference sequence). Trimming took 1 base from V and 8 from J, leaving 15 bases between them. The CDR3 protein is CASSLTGGVGEKLFF. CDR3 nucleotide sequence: TGTGCCAGCAGCTTGACCGGTGGGGTTGGGGAAAAACTGTTTTTT.

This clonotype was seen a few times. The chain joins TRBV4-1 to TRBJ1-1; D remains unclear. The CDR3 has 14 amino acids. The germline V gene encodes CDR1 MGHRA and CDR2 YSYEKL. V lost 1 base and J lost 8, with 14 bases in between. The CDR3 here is CASSQGPIPPEAFF. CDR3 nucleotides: TGCGCCAGCAGCCAAGGTCCCATCCCCCCGGAAGCTTTCTTT.

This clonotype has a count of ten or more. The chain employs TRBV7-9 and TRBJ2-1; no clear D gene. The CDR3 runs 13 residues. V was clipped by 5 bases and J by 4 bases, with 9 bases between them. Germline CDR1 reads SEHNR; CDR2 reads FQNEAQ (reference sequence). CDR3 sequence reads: CASSTSIYNEQFF. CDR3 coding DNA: TGTGCCAGCAGCACCTCTATATACAATGAGCAGTTCTTC.

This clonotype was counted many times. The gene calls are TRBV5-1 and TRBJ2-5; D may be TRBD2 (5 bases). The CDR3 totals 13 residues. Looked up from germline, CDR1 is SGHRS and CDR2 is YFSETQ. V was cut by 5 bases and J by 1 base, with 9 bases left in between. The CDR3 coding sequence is TGCGCCAGCAGTGTGAGCGGCCAAGAGACCCAGTACTTC. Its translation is CASSVSGQETQYF.

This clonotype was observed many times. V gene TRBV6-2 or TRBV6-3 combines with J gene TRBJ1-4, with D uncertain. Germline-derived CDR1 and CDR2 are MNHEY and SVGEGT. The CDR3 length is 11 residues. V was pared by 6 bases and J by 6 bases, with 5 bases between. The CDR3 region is CASSLDEKLFF. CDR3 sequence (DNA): TGTGCCAGCAGCTTGGATGAAAAACTGTTTTTT.